These T cell receptor beta chains were read from a single sample in a study of T cell responses to AZD1222 COVID-19 vaccine. The repertoire was sequenced with immunoSEQ multiplex PCR; TCRdb's copy has only in-frame clones and lacks some. The sample holds around 100,000 clones; around nine tenths are singletons and the top ten take approximately 16%. The sample was peripheral blood, taken on day 0 of AZD1222 vaccination. These receptor sequences come from an adult in good health. The conserved cysteine and the conserved F or W are not part of the CDR3 here. The order of the fields is CDR3 length, V gene, J gene, D gene, CDR3 protein. D genes are given only for firm matches.

>12|TRBV6-5|TRBJ1-1|NA
ASSSGVQVSEAF
>13|TRBV9|TRBJ2-3|NA
ASSVISGRTDTQY
>12|TRBV9|TRBJ1-1|NA
ASSVVWGKTEAF
>11|TRBV3-1/TRBV3-2|TRBJ2-5|NA
ASSQDSQETQY
>10|TRBV27|TRBJ1-1|TRBD1
ASSEQGTEAF
>13|TRBV11-3|TRBJ2-5|NA
ASSSQAGYQETQY
>13|TRBV5-6|TRBJ2-3|TRBD1
ASTLRTGRGDTQY
>14|TRBV9|TRBJ2-2|TRBD2
ASSVDAAGNTGELF
>15|TRBV7-8|TRBJ1-3|TRBD1
ASSWGQGLVSGNTIY
>15|TRBV27|TRBJ2-1|TRBD1
ASSLGFGRDRGNEQF
>16|TRBV11-3|TRBJ2-5|NA
ASSPRSRTLGQWETQY
>13|TRBV7-2|TRBJ2-7|TRBD1
ASSLSSRGLYEQY
>10|TRBV6-5|TRBJ1-3|NA
ATGQSGNTIY
>14|TRBV7-2|TRBJ1-4|NA
ASSSDSGAVGEKLF
>13|TRBV5-1|TRBJ2-7|TRBD2
ASSLLAGSPSEQY
>12|TRBV27|TRBJ1-1|NA
ASSFRGGRTEAF
>12|TRBV7-9|TRBJ1-2|TRBD1
ASSQQGASYGYT
>11|TRBV3-1/TRBV3-2|TRBJ1-1|TRBD1
ASSYRGNTEAF
>10|TRBV29-1|TRBJ2-1|NA
SGHGTHNEQF
>13|TRBV7-2|TRBJ1-1|NA
ASSPRRTGTTEAF
>13|TRBV6-5|TRBJ2-1|TRBD2
ASSPGTSGRNEQF
>12|TRBV9|TRBJ1-6|NA
ASSLAGSDSPLH
>15|TRBV7-9|TRBJ1-5|NA
ASSSPGTRGGNQPQH
>11|TRBV30|TRBJ2-4|NA
AWSPGLGDIQY
>12|TRBV7-9|TRBJ2-7|TRBD1
ASSSWTGTYEQY
>15|TRBV15|TRBJ2-3|TRBD2
ATSRVERGGNTDTQY
>10|TRBV6-2/TRBV6-3|TRBJ2-5|NA
ASSPLGETQY
>13|TRBV5-1|TRBJ1-2|TRBD1
ASSGTGTGFDGYT
>14|TRBV3-1/TRBV3-2|TRBJ2-1|TRBD2
ASSSVAGTSYNEQF
>12|TRBV19|TRBJ2-2|NA
ASSTSTRAGELF
>13|TRBV7-9|TRBJ1-1|NA
ASSLGGGWLAEAF